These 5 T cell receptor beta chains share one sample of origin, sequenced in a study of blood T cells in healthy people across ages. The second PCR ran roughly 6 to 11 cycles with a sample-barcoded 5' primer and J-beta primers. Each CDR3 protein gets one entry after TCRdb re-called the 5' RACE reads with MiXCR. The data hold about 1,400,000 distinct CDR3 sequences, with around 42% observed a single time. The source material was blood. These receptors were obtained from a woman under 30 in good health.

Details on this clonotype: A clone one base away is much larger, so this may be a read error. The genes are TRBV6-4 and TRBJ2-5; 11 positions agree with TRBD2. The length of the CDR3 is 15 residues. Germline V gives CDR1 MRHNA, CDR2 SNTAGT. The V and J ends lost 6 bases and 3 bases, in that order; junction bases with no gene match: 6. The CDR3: CASSAGTSGKETQYF. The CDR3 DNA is TGTGCCAGCAGCGCCGGGACTAGCGGAAAAGAGACCCAGTACTTC.

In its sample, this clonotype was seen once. Here the CDR3 reads CASGLRAVNTEAFF. CDR3 nucleotide sequence: TGTGCCAGCGGCTTAAGGGCGGTGAACACTGAAGCTTTCTTT. V and J are TRBV21-1 and TRBJ1-1; the D segment call TRBD1 is taken from the table without a DNA check. TRBV21-1 is an annotated pseudogene. CDR3 length: 14 residues.

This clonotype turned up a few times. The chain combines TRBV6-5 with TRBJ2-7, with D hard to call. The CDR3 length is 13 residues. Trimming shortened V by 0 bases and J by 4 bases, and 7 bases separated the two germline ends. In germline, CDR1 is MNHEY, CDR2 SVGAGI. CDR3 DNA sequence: TGTGCCAGCAGTTACTCAGGGTATTACGAGCAGTACTTC. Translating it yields CASSYSGYYEQYF.

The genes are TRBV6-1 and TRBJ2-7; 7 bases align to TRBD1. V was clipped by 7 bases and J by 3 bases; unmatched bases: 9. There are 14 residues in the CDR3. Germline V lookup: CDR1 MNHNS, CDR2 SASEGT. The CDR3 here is CASIHRDRGYEQYF. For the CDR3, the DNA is TGTGCCAGCATCCACCGGGACAGAGGCTACGAGCAGTACTTC.

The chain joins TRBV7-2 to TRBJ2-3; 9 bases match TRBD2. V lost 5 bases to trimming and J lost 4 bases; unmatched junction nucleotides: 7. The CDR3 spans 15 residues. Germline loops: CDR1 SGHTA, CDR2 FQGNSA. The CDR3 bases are TGTGCCAGCAGCAGGCTAGCGGGATTCGCAGATACGCAGTATTTT. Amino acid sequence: CASSRLAGFADTQYF.